A selection of T cell receptor beta chains follows, all from one sample in a study of shared clonotypes between healthy human individuals. Profiled with immunoSEQ multiplex PCR; TCRdb holds only in-frame clones, not every one. This sample has approximately 1.9 million clones; 80% to 95% occur once, and the top ten carry around 1.7%. The specimen was naive CD8+ T cells from PBMCs. The receptors shown here come from a young man in good health. Some clones in this sample may be carry-over from other donors' samples. Each CDR3 is given with its conserved first and last residue. D genes are given only for firm matches. A clone size is listed for some rows: how often the clone was seen (once, few, many), or a class if it is expanded.

>TRBV27|TRBJ2-7|-|TRBD1
TGTGCCAGCAGTCTATCCGGGGACAGCTCATACGAGCAGTACTTC
CASSLSGDSSYEQYF
>TRBV28|TRBJ2-1|-|TRBD1
TGTGCCAGCAGTTTATTTGGACAGGGGGGGAATGAGCAGTTCTTC
CASSLFGQGGNEQFF
>TRBV11-2|TRBJ2-1|-|-
TGTGCCAGCAGCTTAGCGAGGACTACCTACAATGAGCAGTTCTTC
CASSLARTTYNEQFF
>TRBV28|TRBJ1-1|-|-
TGTGCCAGCAGTTTAGGTGACACTGAAGCTTTCTTT
CASSLGDTEAFF
>TRBV19|TRBJ2-1|-|-
TGTGCCAGTAGTCCCGCCCCAGGGGTTTACAATGAGCAGTTCTTC
CASSPAPGVYNEQFF
>TRBV2|TRBJ2-7|-|-
TGTGCCAGCAGTCCCCGAGGGTTTCCCGAGCAGTACTTC
CASSPRGFPEQYF
>TRBV28|TRBJ2-1|-|-
TGTGCCAGCAGCCCTCACAATGAGCAGTTCTTC
CASSPHNEQFF
>TRBV5-1|TRBJ2-5|-|-
TGCGCCAGCAGCTTGTGGGCCCAAAGGGAGACCCAGTACTTC
CASSLWAQRETQYF
>TRBV9|TRBJ2-1|-|TRBD1
TGTGCCAGCAGCGTTTTTTTAGGACAGGGGAACGATGAGCAGTTCTTC
CASSVFLGQGNDEQFF
>TRBV12-5|TRBJ1-1|few|-
TGTGCTAGTGGCCACTCGGGGATTGAAGCTTTCTTT
CASGHSGIEAFF
>TRBV6-5|TRBJ1-2|-|-
TGTGCCAGCAGTTACTCGGAAGGCTATGGCTACACCTTC
CASSYSEGYGYTF
>TRBV7-9|TRBJ1-1|-|-
TGTGCCACGAGGAGGGGGGACACTGAAGCTTTCTTT
CATRRGDTEAFF
>TRBV28|TRBJ2-7|-|-
TGTGCCAGCAGCCCTACTTCTTCGGACTTCGCCTACGAGCAGTACTTC
CASSPTSSDFAYEQYF
>TRBV11-2|TRBJ2-7|-|-
TGTGCCAGCAGCTTATCTAACCCTGAGTTCATCTACGAGCAGTACTTC
CASSLSNPEFIYEQYF
>TRBV6-6|TRBJ2-2|once|-
TGTGCCAGCAGTTACGGCGACACCGGGGAGCTGTTTTTT
CASSYGDTGELFF
>TRBV28|TRBJ2-7|-|TRBD2
TGTGCCAGCAGTTTTCTAGCGGGAGGAAACGAGCAGTACTTC
CASSFLAGGNEQYF
>TRBV15|TRBJ2-7|-|TRBD1
TGTGCCACCAGCAGAACCACACAGGGGCCTCACGAGCAGTACTTC
CATSRTTQGPHEQYF
>TRBV27|TRBJ2-1|-|-
TGTGCCAGCAGTTTAGGGGCGGGGGCCCATTACAATGAGCAGTTCTTC
CASSLGAGAHYNEQFF
>TRBV5-5|TRBJ1-1|-|-
TGTGCCAGCAGCCAACAGGTCGTAAGCACTGAAGCTTTCTTT
CASSQQVVSTEAFF
>TRBV27|TRBJ2-1|-|-
TGTGCCAGCAGTGCCCAGAGGGGTCTGGTGTTGGATGAGCAGTTCTTC
CASSAQRGLVLDEQFF
>TRBV9|TRBJ2-1|-|TRBD2
TGTGCCAGCAGCTCGGGCCGGGGACTAGCACACAATGAGCAGTTCTTC
CASSSGRGLAHNEQFF
>TRBV2|TRBJ2-2|-|-
TGTGCCAGCAGTGTAGGCCAGGGAATCGGGGAGCTGTTTTTT
CASSVGQGIGELFF
>TRBV13|TRBJ2-7|-|-
TGTGCCAGCAGCTTTCGCGTGTACGAGCAGTACTTC
CASSFRVYEQYF
>TRBV7-3|TRBJ2-2|once|-
TGTGCCAGCAGCTTAATGCGTACTAGGAACACCGGGGAGCTGTTTTTT
CASSLMRTRNTGELFF
>TRBV6-5|TRBJ2-3|-|-
TGTGCCAGCAGTTACTCGACCAGCACAGATACGCAGTATTTT
CASSYSTSTDTQYF
>TRBV5-1|TRBJ1-1|-|TRBD1
TGCGCCAGCAGAGACAGGGCGAACACTGAAGCTTTCTTT
CASRDRANTEAFF
>TRBV6-5|TRBJ2-7|-|-
TGTGCCAGCAGGCACGCATACGAGCAGTACTTC
CASRHAYEQYF
>TRBV4-1|TRBJ2-1|-|-
TGCGCCAGCAGCCAAGACAGGGGTGGCATTGGTAGCGTGGGTGAGCAGTTCTTC
CASSQDRGGIGSVGEQFF
>TRBV25-1|TRBJ2-1|-|-
TGTGCCAGCAGTGAATATAGAGACGTCTCTGAGCAGTTCTTC
CASSEYRDVSEQFF
>TRBV28|TRBJ2-5|-|-
TGTGCCAGCAGCCCCGCGGGCTGGGGGGAGACCCAGTACTTC
CASSPAGWGETQYF
>TRBV7-9|TRBJ1-2|-|TRBD1
TGTGCCAGCAGCCCCTGGGGACAGTCTGACTATGGCTACACCTTC
CASSPWGQSDYGYTF
>TRBV9|TRBJ2-7|-|-
TGTGCCAGCAGCGTAGCTTGGGGGGCAAGCTACGAGCAGTACTTC
CASSVAWGASYEQYF
>TRBV16|TRBJ1-5|-|TRBD1
TGTGCCAGCAGCTTGGGACAGCTGCAGCCCCAGCATTTT
CASSLGQLQPQHF
>TRBV6-1|TRBJ2-1|-|TRBD2
TGTGCCAGCAGTGAAGGACTAGCGGCGCAGAACTTCTACAATGAGCAGTTCTTC
CASSEGLAAQNFYNEQFF
>TRBV6-5|TRBJ2-7|-|TRBD1
TGTGCCAGCAGTTACTCCGAGGGACAGGTAACCTACGAGCAGTACTTC
CASSYSEGQVTYEQYF
>TRBV5-6|TRBJ2-7|-|-
TGTGCCAGCAGCCCCTACACCGACTACTCCTACGAGCAGTACTTC
CASSPYTDYSYEQYF
>TRBV28|TRBJ2-1|-|TRBD2
TGTGCCAGCAGTTTAGCGGGAGGCCCCATCGCCTATGAGCAGTTCTTC
CASSLAGGPIAYEQFF
>TRBV4-1|TRBJ1-2|-|-
TGCGCCAGCAGCTTCAGAGGGGCTGCCTATGGCTACACCTTC
CASSFRGAAYGYTF
>TRBV6-5|TRBJ1-1|-|-
TGTGCCAGCAGTTATAGTGGGGCAAGGCGAGCTTTCTTT
CASSYSGARRAFF